These 24 T cell receptor beta chains share one sample of origin, sequenced in a study of PD-L1 blockade in urothelial cancer. Time point: pretreatment peripheral blood. The repertoire was sequenced with immunoSEQ multiplex PCR; TCRdb's copy has only in-frame clones and lacks some. The sample consists of approximately 52,000 clones, roughly 85% of them appearing once. The sample consisted of PBMCs, taken around atezolizumab (anti-PD-L1) treatment. The receptors were gathered from a man in his 70s with urothelial cancer.

The V gene is TRBV7-9, the J gene TRBJ2-2; 7 nucleotides match TRBD2. CDR1 and CDR2 (germline): SEHNR, FQNEAQ (reference sequence). The junction had 6 bases not matched to a gene; V was cut back by 8 bases and J by 0 bases. This CDR3 comprises 15 residues. The CDR3 DNA sequence: TGTGCCAGCTCCCAAGCGGGGACGAACACCGGGGAGCTGTTTTTT. Translating gives CASSQAGTNTGELFF.

This sequence joins TRBV30 and TRBJ2-7, with TRBD2 matching over 8 bases. The germline gives CDR1 GTSNPN, CDR2 SVGIG (reference sequence). The CDR3 spans 13 residues. J gave up 3 bases and V 2 bases, and 3 bases lay outside the gene matches. The CDR3 coding sequence is TGTGCCTGGAGTACCAGCGGGAGCTACGAGCAGTACTTC. It specifies CAWSTSGSYEQYF.

This rearrangement joins TRBV9 to TRBJ1-1; TRBD1 agrees at 8 bases. The CDR3 spans 14 residues. The junction had 3 bases not matched to a gene; V was cut back by 2 bases and J by 3 bases. Germline V gives CDR1 SGDLS, CDR2 YYNGEE. The CDR3 sequence is CASSVLTGDTEAFF. CDR3 sequence (DNA): TGTGCCAGCAGCGTTCTGACAGGGGACACTGAAGCTTTCTTT.

The chain is built from TRBV6-6 and TRBJ1-1; D remains unclear. This CDR3 spans 12 amino acids. The germline V gene has CDR1 MNHNY and CDR2 SVGAGI (reference sequence). Trimming removed 5 bases at V and 6 bases at J, with 10 bases between. For the CDR3, the DNA is TGTGCCAGCAGTGGTCCGGGAGCTGAAGCTTTCTTT. Encoded protein: CASSGPGAEAFF.

The chain has TRBV6-5 and TRBJ1-6; no firm D call. Trimming pared 8 bases from V and 5 bases from J, leaving 10 bases between. The CDR3 consists of 13 residues. Per the germline V gene, CDR1 is MNHEY and CDR2 is SVGAGI. As DNA, the CDR3 is TGTGCCAGCTCGCGAGAAAATAATTCACCCCTCCACTTT. Protein sequence: CASSRENNSPLHF.

The rearrangement uses TRBV28 and TRBJ2-5, with D perhaps matching TRBD1 (5 bases). This CDR3 comprises 14 residues. Germline V lookup: CDR1 MDHEN, CDR2 SYDVKM. V was cut by 5 bases and J by 6 bases, with 16 bases left in between. The CDR3, as DNA: TGTGCCAGCAGTACCCCCGGCAGGGAACAGACCCAGTACTTC. Its protein is CASSTPGREQTQYF. The full variable domain, its missing parts supplied by reference TRBV28 and TRBJ2-5, is DVKVTQSSRYLVKRTGEKVFLECVQDMDHENMFWYRQDPGLGLRLIYFSYDVKMKEKGDIPEGYSVSREKKERFSLILESASTNQTSMYLCASSTPGREQTQYFGPGTRLLVL.

This chain connects TRBV18 to TRBJ2-7, with D maybe TRBD2 (6 bases). The CDR3 contains 15 residues. The V end lost 3 bases, the J end lost 2 bases, and 14 bases lay between the germline ends. Germline V CDR1 and CDR2: KGHSH, LQKENI. Here the CDR3 DNA reads TGTGCCAGCTCACCGCGGCAACTAGCAACCTACGAGCAGTACTTC. This codes for CASSPRQLATYEQYF. The full variable domain, rest sourced from reference TRBV18 and TRBJ2-7, is NAGVMQNPRHLVRRRGQEARLRCSPMKGHSHVYWYRQLPEEGLKFMVYLQKENIIDESGMPKERFSAEFPKEGPSILRIQQVVRGDSAAYFCASSPRQLATYEQYFGPGTRLTVT.

This chain connects TRBV10-3 to TRBJ2-7; 10 nucleotides match TRBD2. V lost 0 bases and J lost 5; bases outside the gene matches: 7. The germline V gene has CDR1 ENHRY and CDR2 SYGVKD. The CDR3 length is 16 residues. CDR3: CAISESSGRKYDEQYF. CDR3 nucleotides: TGTGCCATCAGTGAGTCTAGCGGGAGGAAGTACGACGAGCAGTACTTC.

This clone showed up just once. J is TRBJ2-3 and V is TRBV5-1; 7 nucleotides agree with TRBD1. The J segment lost 3 bases and the V segment lost 5 bases, leaving 9 bases of the junction unmatched. The CDR3 contains 15 residues. Looked up from germline, CDR1 is SGHRS and CDR2 is YFSETQ. The CDR3 nucleotides read TGCGCCAGCAGTCCAGGACAGGCGGTAACAGATACGCAGTATTTT. It codes for CASSPGQAVTDTQYF.

The chain uses TRBV29-1 and TRBJ1-4; D is perhaps TRBD1 (5 bases). The CDR3 has 12 residues. V was clipped by 7 bases and J by 12 bases, with 18 bases between them. Germline-derived CDR1 and CDR2 are SQVTM and ANQGSEA. The CDR3 loop is CSASGPAGELFF. The CDR3 region has the DNA TGCAGCGCCTCGGGACCGGCGGGGGAACTGTTTTTT.

The V call is TRBV7-9, the J call TRBJ1-2, with D maybe TRBD1 (6 bases). This CDR3 contains 14 residues. V was shortened by 5 bases and J by 2 bases, with 12 bases between the two germline ends. Germline CDR1 SEHNR, CDR2 FQNEAQ (reference sequence). In DNA form, the CDR3 reads TGTGCCAGCAGCCCAAGGCAGGGGAACTATGGCTACACCTTC. Its protein product is CASSPRQGNYGYTF.

The V call is TRBV18, the J call TRBJ2-1, with 14 nucleotides matching TRBD2. Trimming at V came to 2 bases and at J to 6 bases, leaving 3 bases not matched to a gene. Germline assignment: CDR1 KGHSH and CDR2 LQKENI. This CDR3 contains 16 residues. The CDR3 loop is CASSPGLAGGINEQFF. CDR3 DNA sequence: TGTGCCAGCTCACCAGGACTAGCGGGAGGAATCAATGAGCAGTTCTTC.

The chain uses TRBV20-1 and TRBJ2-5; weak D call: TRBD1 (6 bases). CDR3 length: 11 residues. CDR1 is DFQATT, CDR2 SNEGSKA, per germline (reference sequence). Trimming took 7 bases from V and 9 from J, leaving 15 bases between them. CDR3 sequence (DNA): TGCAGTGTTGAACAGGGTAGTTCCCAGTACTTC. It is translated as CSVEQGSSQYF.

The rearrangement joins TRBV4-2 to TRBJ1-5; the D gene is possibly TRBD1 (5 bases). The CDR3 sequence is 18 residues long. With 4 bases removed from V and 2 bases from J, the gap between germline ends came to 21 bases. Per germline, CDR1 LGHNA and CDR2 YNFKEQ. CDR3 coding DNA: TGTGCCAGCAGCCCTCTGTTATCAGGGATAGGTGGCAATCAGCCCCAGCATTTT. This sequence encodes CASSPLLSGIGGNQPQHF.

The gene calls are TRBV7-9 and TRBJ1-1; 7 bases are shared with TRBD1. The CDR3 totals 16 residues. J gave up 5 bases and V 4 bases, and 13 bases lay outside the gene matches. Germline CDR1 reads SEHNR; CDR2 reads FQNEAQ (reference sequence). CDR3 coding DNA: TGTGCCAGCAGCTCCCTAGGGGGCGGTTCGGGGACTGAAGCTTTCTTT. Protein sequence: CASSSLGGGSGTEAFF.

V and J are TRBV7-2 and TRBJ1-2, with D unclear. The CDR3 has 16 amino acids. V lost 2 bases and J lost 0, with 13 bases in between. From germline, CDR1 is SGHTA and CDR2 FQGNSA. CDR3 protein: CASSLQVSPTNYGYTF. The DNA of the CDR3 is TGTGCCAGCAGCTTACAGGTGTCCCCGACTAACTATGGCTACACCTTC.

In this sample, this clone turned up a few times. This chain connects TRBV14 to TRBJ2-6; 10 bases are shared with TRBD1. V gave up 4 bases and J gave up 2 bases; unmatched junction bases: 2. Germline values: CDR1 SGHDN, CDR2 FVKESK. The CDR3 consists of 16 residues. In nucleotides, the CDR3 is TGTGCCAGCAGCCGGGGGACAGGGGCTGGGGCCAACGTCCTGACTTTC. This gives the protein CASSRGTGAGANVLTF.

The chain combines TRBV6-1 with TRBJ2-7; a weak D match, TRBD1 (7 bases). Germline V gives CDR1 MNHNS, CDR2 SASEGT. CDR3 length: 14 amino acids. With 3 bases removed from V and 5 bases from J, the gap between germline ends came to 14 bases. Here the CDR3 reads CASSDRGDSHEQYF. CDR3 in DNA: TGTGCCAGCAGTGATAGGGGGGACAGCCACGAGCAGTACTTC.

The chain recombines TRBV6-1 with TRBJ2-2; a weak D match, TRBD1 (5 bases). The germline gives CDR1 MNHNS, CDR2 SASEGT. This CDR3 region has 16 residues. V lost 3 bases, J lost 5 bases, and 16 bases lay in between. CDR3 DNA: TGTGCCAGCAGTGAGATTAAAGGACACCCTACCGGGGAGCTGTTTTTT. It specifies CASSEIKGHPTGELFF.

This chain uses TRBV4-1 with TRBJ2-1; 12 bases fit TRBD1. V lost 4 bases to trimming and J lost 0 bases; unmatched junction nucleotides: 7. CDR3 length equals 18 residues. Germline V gene data show CDR1 as MGHRA and CDR2 as YSYEKL. The CDR3 nucleotides are TGCGCCAGCAGCCCCTCTCCGGGACAGGGGGCCTCCTACAATGAGCAGTTCTTC. Protein sequence: CASSPSPGQGASYNEQFF.

The DNA of the CDR3 is TGTGCCAGCAGAAGACTAGCCGCCACCGGGGAGCTGTTTTTT. Protein: CASRRLAATGELFF. The chain is built from TRBV27 and TRBJ2-2; 7 bases match TRBD2. Germline values: CDR1 MNHEY, CDR2 SMNVEV (reference sequence). V trimming: 6 bases; J trimming: 4 bases; junction bases outside the gene matches: 5. The CDR3 consists of 14 residues.

The chain recombines TRBV15 with TRBJ1-5; D is unclear. CDR1 and CDR2 (germline): LNHNV, YYDKDF (reference sequence). V was pared by 5 bases and J by 3 bases, with 14 bases between. CDR3 length: 15 amino acids. In nucleotides, the CDR3 is TGTGCCACCAGCCGTCAGAGGATCCCCAATCAGCCCCAGCATTTT. Its protein is CATSRQRIPNQPQHF.

This clone was picked up one time. The V call is TRBV23-1, the J call TRBJ2-5, with no clear D. Being an ORF, TRBV23-1 has a function that is uncertain. The CDR3 is 15 residues long. Trimming removed 3 bases at V and 5 bases at J, with 16 bases between. For the CDR3, the DNA is TGCGCCAGCAGTCACATGGGCCCAATAAGGGAGACCCAGTACTTC. Protein: CASSHMGPIRETQYF.

The chain employs TRBV28 and TRBJ1-2; 9 bases are a match to TRBD1. Germline CDR1 and CDR2: MDHEN and SYDVKM. The V gene end was trimmed by 2 bases and the J gene end by 5 bases; junction bases not matched to a gene: 3. The CDR3 sequence is 14 residues long. The CDR3 bases are TGTGCCAGCAGTTTAGGGGGGACAGGGTATGGCTACACCTTC. Protein product: CASSLGGTGYGYTF.